The rows below give T cell receptor beta chains drawn from one sample of a study of CD8 T cells in Susac syndrome. A single record per CDR3 protein comes from TCRdb applying MiXCR to the immunoSEQ multiplex PCR reads. Altogether some 200,000 distinct CDR3 sequences are present, approximately 95% being singletons, with the ten largest covering 0.098%. Source material: CD4+ T cells from PBMCs. The origin of the receptors is a human donor with Susac syndrome. CDR3s include the opening cysteine and the closing phenylalanine or tryptophan. D genes are given only for firm matches. Part of the rows lack a size; the others show once, few, many or a class for expanded clones.

.	.	TRBV4-3	TRBJ2-7	TGCGCCAGCAGCCAAGCCCCGACCGACGCCTACGAGCAGTACTTC	CASSQAPTDAYEQYF
.	few	TRBV5-6	TRBJ2-5	TGTGCCAGCAGCACGGGACTCCAAGAGACCCAGTACTTC	CASSTGLQETQYF
.	.	TRBV6-1	TRBJ2-2	TGTGCCAGCAGTGAAGCGCACCTCACCGGGGAGCTGTTTTTT	CASSEAHLTGELFF
.	.	TRBV5-6	TRBJ2-3	TGTGCCAGCACAGACAGGGATACGCAGTATTTT	CASTDRDTQYF
.	.	TRBV15	TRBJ1-1	TGTGCCACCAGCAGAGCAGGTGGAGTCATTTCTGAAGCTTTCTTT	CATSRAGGVISEAFF
TRBD1	.	TRBV6-5	TRBJ1-2	TGTGCCAGCAGCCAGGGGGCCAATGGCTACACCTTC	CASSQGANGYTF
.	once	TRBV2	TRBJ2-5	TGTGCCAGCAGTTCCGGGACCCTCCCGGAGACCCAGTACTTC	CASSSGTLPETQYF
.	once	TRBV6-6	TRBJ2-1	TGTGCCAGCAGTTACTCGGGTCAGACTCAAACGGTGCAGTTCTTC	CASSYSGQTQTVQFF
.	once	TRBV7-2	TRBJ2-2	TGTGCCAGCAGCTTAGCGGTTTCGAGCACCGGGGAGCTGTTTTTT	CASSLAVSSTGELFF
TRBD1	.	TRBV20-1	TRBJ1-4	TGCAGTGCGCCGGGACAGACTAATGAAAAACTGTTTTTT	CSAPGQTNEKLFF
.	.	TRBV19	TRBJ1-6	TGTGCCAGTAGTTCCAGGGGTACACCCCTCCACTTT	CASSSRGTPLHF
.	once	TRBV25-1	TRBJ1-6	TGTGCCAGCCGATTGGCCGGGGCAAATTCACCCCTCCACTTT	CASRLAGANSPLHF
.	once	TRBV20-1	TRBJ1-1	TGCAGTGCTACCGGATTATACACTGAAGCTTTCTTT	CSATGLYTEAFF
TRBD2	.	TRBV3-1	TRBJ2-1	TGTGCCAGCAGCCACCAAGGACTAGCGGGGGGGCAGGGTGAGCAGTTCTTC	CASSHQGLAGGQGEQFF
TRBD1	.	TRBV30	TRBJ1-1	TGTGCCTGGAGTGTATCGTGGACAGGGTTAGGGCTTTCTGAAGCTTTCTTT	CAWSVSWTGLGLSEAFF
.	.	TRBV7-9	TRBJ1-2	TGTGCCAGCAGCGCAATCCGTAACTATGGCTACACCTTC	CASSAIRNYGYTF
TRBD2	.	TRBV20-1	TRBJ2-5	TGCAGTGCTGGACTAGCGGGTTTGAAGACCCAGTACTTC	CSAGLAGLKTQYF
.	.	TRBV27	TRBJ2-5	TGTGCCAGCAGCCGAAGGTCAGGAGAGACCCAGTACTTC	CASSRRSGETQYF
.	once	TRBV12-3/TRBV12-4	TRBJ1-5	TGTGCCAGCAGCACAGGTTATAGCAATCAGCCCCAGCATTTT	CASSTGYSNQPQHF
TRBD2	once	TRBV3-1	TRBJ2-5	TGTGCCAGCAGCCCCGGGACTAGCGGACTTCGGGAGACCCAGTACTTC	CASSPGTSGLRETQYF
.	.	TRBV30	TRBJ1-2	TGTGCCTGGTCCGTCCTCAGGAAGGGCTACACCTTC	CAWSVLRKGYTF
.	.	TRBV5-1	TRBJ1-6	TGCGCCAGCAGCTTCGGGGGGGAGTCACCCCTCCACTTT	CASSFGGESPLHF
TRBD2	.	TRBV6-5	TRBJ2-3	TGTGCCAGCTGGGGGAGGGGCACAGATACGCAGTATTTT	CASWGRGTDTQYF
.	.	TRBV20-1	TRBJ1-1	TGCAGTGCTCTCACAGGGCCGGGGACCACTGAAGCTTTCTTT	CSALTGPGTTEAFF
.	.	TRBV12-3/TRBV12-4	TRBJ2-7	TGTGCCAGCTCAGGGCTTCCTTCCGCCTACGAGCAGTACTTC	CASSGLPSAYEQYF
.	.	TRBV5-1	TRBJ2-5	TGCGCCAGCAGAGAGGGGGGGTACCAAGAGACCCAGTACTTC	CASREGGYQETQYF
.	.	TRBV7-3	TRBJ1-1	TGTGCCAGCAGCTCCGGACCGGAGAACACTGAAGCTTTCTTT	CASSSGPENTEAFF
TRBD1	.	TRBV29-1	TRBJ1-5	TGCAGCGTTGCCGACAGGGGGACGGGGCCCCAGCATTTT	CSVADRGTGPQHF
.	.	TRBV4-3	TRBJ1-3	TGCGCCAGCAGCCAAGAACCCCTCCGGGGAACAGAAGCGCGTTTAAGGGACACCATATATTTT	CASSQEPLRGTEARLRDTIYF
.	.	TRBV13	TRBJ1-5	TGTGCCAGCAGCTTAGGCCGATTATGGGCAACGAATCAGCCCCAGCATTTT	CASSLGRLWATNQPQHF
.	.	TRBV29-1	TRBJ1-5	TGCAGCGTAATGGACGGGGATCAGCCCCAGCATTTT	CSVMDGDQPQHF
.	.	TRBV5-6	TRBJ1-2	TGTGCCAGCAGCTTGTCGGCCACACGATTCCTGCATGGCTACACCTTC	CASSLSATRFLHGYTF
.	.	TRBV5-1	TRBJ1-2	TGCGCCAGCAGCTTCCGCTCGGGAGGAAGGAACTATGGCTACACCTTC	CASSFRSGGRNYGYTF
.	once	TRBV12-3/TRBV12-4	TRBJ2-7	TGTGCCAGCAATAAACTCGGGCCGCCGGACTCCTACGAGCAGTACTTC	CASNKLGPPDSYEQYF
.	.	TRBV27	TRBJ2-7	TGTGCCAGCAGTTTATCGGACACCTCCTACGAGCAGTACTTC	CASSLSDTSYEQYF
TRBD1	.	TRBV6-1	TRBJ2-1	TGTGCCAGCAGTGCGACAGGGTGGTACAATGAGCAGTTCTTC	CASSATGWYNEQFF
.	.	TRBV14	TRBJ1-3	TGTGCCAGCAGCCAAGATAGAGTGAGGCAGGGAGGACTCTCTGGAAACACCATATATTTT	CASSQDRVRQGGLSGNTIYF
.	once	TRBV4-3	TRBJ2-1	TGCGCCAGCAGCCAAGGAAAGGGATTGTACAATGAGCAGTTCTTC	CASSQGKGLYNEQFF
.	.	TRBV7-8	TRBJ2-5	TGTGCCAGCAGAAAAAGAGGAGAAGAGACCCAGTACTTC	CASRKRGEETQYF
TRBD1	.	TRBV29-1	TRBJ1-2	TGCAGCGTTGTCCGGACAGGGGGCTTCGGCTACACCTTC	CSVVRTGGFGYTF
TRBD2	.	TRBV9	TRBJ2-1	TGTGCCAGCAGCGTAGCAGGCCAGCGGGGGTACAATGAGCAGTTCTTC	CASSVAGQRGYNEQFF
.	.	TRBV7-3	TRBJ2-5	TGTGCCAGCAGCCCAACCGGCCCCCAAGAGACCCAGTACTTC	CASSPTGPQETQYF
TRBD1	.	TRBV6-1	TRBJ2-1	TGTGCCAGCAGTGAGTGGACAGGGGCCTACAATGAGCAGTTCTTC	CASSEWTGAYNEQFF
TRBD2	.	TRBV7-9	TRBJ2-2	TGTGCCAGCAGCTTAGCTGGCGGGGGGAACACCGGGGAGCTGTTTTTT	CASSLAGGGNTGELFF